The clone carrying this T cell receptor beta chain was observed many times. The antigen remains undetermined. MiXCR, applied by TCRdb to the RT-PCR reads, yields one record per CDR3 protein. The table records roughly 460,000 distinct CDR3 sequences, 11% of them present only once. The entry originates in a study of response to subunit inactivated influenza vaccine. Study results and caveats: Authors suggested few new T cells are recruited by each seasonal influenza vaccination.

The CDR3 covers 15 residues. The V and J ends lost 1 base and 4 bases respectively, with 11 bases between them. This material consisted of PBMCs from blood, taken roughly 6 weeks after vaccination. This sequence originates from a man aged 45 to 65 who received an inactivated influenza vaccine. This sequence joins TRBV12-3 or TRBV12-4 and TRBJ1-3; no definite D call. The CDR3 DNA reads TGTGCCAGCAGTTTAGGGCTATATCCCGGAAACACCATATATTTT. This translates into CASSLGLYPGNTIYF.